The 17 T cell receptor beta chains below all came from one sample that was sequenced in a study of metastatic and nonmetastatic thyroid tumors. TCRdb recomputed clones from the PCR reads via MiXCR. The table records about 19,000 clones, approximately 24% of them present only once. Thyroid surgery had not been preceded by any treatment in any patient. The sample consisted of blood. The origin of the receptors is a male donor with papillary thyroid cancer or a benign thyroid nodule (not recorded which). Some clones in this sample may be carry-over from other donors' samples.

This chain connects TRBV5-6 to TRBJ1-2; 7 positions match TRBD1. The germline gives CDR1 SGHDT, CDR2 YYEEEE. This CDR3 comprises 13 residues. V trimming: 5 bases; J trimming: 2 bases; junction bases outside the gene matches: 3. The CDR3 sequence: CASRKTGNYGYTF. CDR3 sequence (DNA): TGTGCCAGCAGAAAGACAGGGAACTATGGCTACACCTTC.

By share of the sample, this clone is medium-sized (0.01 to 0.1%). The J gene is TRBJ2-7, the V gene TRBV7-9; TRBD1 matches at 7 bases. From germline, CDR1 is SEHNR and CDR2 FQNEAQ (reference sequence). The trim removed 5 bases at V and 3 bases at J, leaving 7 bases unmatched. This CDR3 is 14 amino acids long. The CDR3 is CASSGLRDSYEQYF. The DNA of the CDR3 is TGTGCCAGCAGCGGACTCCGGGACAGCTACGAGCAGTACTTC.

This clone was counted between two and nine times. This chain links TRBV6-1 with TRBJ1-1; D may be TRBD1 (5 bases). Trimming took 6 bases from V and 4 from J, leaving 12 bases between them. CDR1 is MNHNS and CDR2 is SASEGT in the germline V gene. The CDR3 contains 13 residues. CDR3: CASSGGGGTEAFF. In DNA, the CDR3 is TGTGCCAGCAGCGGGGGGGGTGGCACTGAAGCTTTCTTT.

V gene TRBV2 combines with J gene TRBJ1-2; D unresolved. The CDR3 length is 15 residues. V was shortened by 3 bases and J by 3 bases, with 14 bases between the two germline ends. Germline V lookup: CDR1 SNHLY, CDR2 FYNNEI. This chain's CDR3 is CASSEDGRRDYGYTF. CDR3 coding DNA: TGTGCCAGCAGTGAGGATGGCAGGAGGGACTATGGCTACACCTTC.

The rearrangement joins TRBV2 to TRBJ2-5, with 8 bases lining up with TRBD1. CDR3 length: 13 amino acids. V gave up 8 bases and J gave up 5 bases; unmatched junction bases: 7. Looked up from germline, CDR1 is SNHLY and CDR2 is FYNNEI. CDR3 DNA: TGTGCCAGCGGGACAGGACGAGCGGAGACCCAGTACTTC. It translates to CASGTGRAETQYF.

This clone was picked up a small number of times. The V call is TRBV18, the J call TRBJ1-1; D is undetermined. The CDR3 is 15 residues long. The germline V gene encodes CDR1 KGHSH and CDR2 LQKENI. V was cut by 0 bases and J by 7 bases, with 15 bases left in between. The CDR3, as DNA: TGTGCCAGCTCACCACCGGATGCGCTTGAGGGTGAAGCTTTCTTT. Amino acid sequence: CASSPPDALEGEAFF.

This clone was observed a few times. V is TRBV6-1 and J is TRBJ2-1; tentatively, D is TRBD2 (5 bases). CDR1 is MNHNS, CDR2 SASEGT, per germline. The CDR3 totals 14 residues. V was clipped by 6 bases and J by 6 bases, with 15 bases between them. The chain's CDR3 is CASSGMVDRNEQFF. The CDR3 DNA sequence: TGTGCCAGCAGCGGGATGGTCGATCGCAATGAGCAGTTCTTC.

This clone was counted at least ten times. This chain joins TRBV28 and TRBJ2-3; D remains ambiguous. CDR1 is MDHEN and CDR2 is SYDVKM in the germline V gene. Trimming left V 6 bases short and J 5 bases short, with 9 bases between. The CDR3 is 12 residues long. The DNA for the CDR3 is TGTGCCAGCAGCGTTTTTCAAGATACGCAGTATTTT. It codes for CASSVFQDTQYF.

This clone is termed medium-sized (0.01 to 0.1%). The chain is built from TRBV7-9 and TRBJ2-5; D is ambiguous. The CDR3 sequence is 15 residues long. The V and J ends lost 1 base and 4 bases respectively, with 13 bases between them. From germline, CDR1 is SEHNR and CDR2 FQNEAQ (reference sequence). CDR3 coding DNA: TGTGCCAGCAGCTTAGTACATACCGTAAGAGAGACCCAGTACTTC. It translates to CASSLVHTVRETQYF. The full variable domain, with the rest looked up from reference TRBV7-9 and TRBJ2-5, is DTGVSQNPRHKITKRGQNVTFRCDPISEHNRLYWYRQTLGQGPEFLTYFQNEAQLEKSRLLSDRFSAERPKGSFSTLEIQRTEQGDSAMYLCASSLVHTVRETQYFGPGTRLLVL.

This clone has at least ten counts. The rearrangement joins TRBV20-1 to TRBJ2-2; 13 nucleotides match TRBD2. The CDR3 contains 19 residues. The V gene end was trimmed by 6 bases and the J gene end by 5 bases; junction bases not matched to a gene: 18. The germline V gene has CDR1 DFQATT and CDR2 SNEGSKA (reference sequence). As DNA, the CDR3 is TGCAGTGCCCGGAGCGTGTCTGGACTAGCGGGAGTAGGAACCGGGGAGCTGTTTTTT. Protein: CSARSVSGLAGVGTGELFF.

CDR3 sequence reads: CASSLVPIGSPLHF. In DNA form, the CDR3 reads TGTGCCAGCAGCTTAGTGCCAATTGGGTCACCCCTCCACTTT. The rearrangement uses TRBV11-3 and TRBJ1-6; unclear D gene. The CDR3 runs 14 residues. The germline gives CDR1 SGHNT, CDR2 YENEEA. Trimming took 1 base from V and 10 from J, leaving 11 bases between them.

This clone showed up just a few times. The V call is TRBV6-1, the J call TRBJ2-1, with 9 bases identical to TRBD1. With V trimmed by 3 bases and J by 5 bases, 5 bases remained unmatched. From germline, CDR1 is MNHNS and CDR2 SASEGT. CDR3 length: 15 amino acids. DNA of the CDR3: TGTGCCAGCAGTGATTGGGACAGGGCGAACAATGAGCAGTTCTTC. Translation gives CASSDWDRANNEQFF.

The gene calls are TRBV6-2 or TRBV6-3 and TRBJ2-3, with D hard to call. The CDR3 sequence is 12 residues long. Trimming left V 3 bases short and J 8 bases short, with 9 bases between. Germline V gene lookup returns CDR1 MNHEY and CDR2 SVGEGT. CDR3 nucleotide sequence: TGTGCCAGCAGTTATTGGTTGGGTACGCAGTATTTT. It translates to CASSYWLGTQYF.

This clone was counted between two and nine times. At one end the junction does not follow the germline gene, possibly because of a read error. Other DNA variants within this sample encode the same CDR3. The chain combines TRBV27 with TRBJ2-2; 8 positions match TRBD1. Per germline, CDR1 MNHEY and CDR2 SMNVEV (reference sequence). The CDR3 is 13 residues long. In DNA, the CDR3 is TGTGCCAGCAGTTCTCAAGAGACAGGGGAGCTATTTTTT. This translates into CASSSQETGELFF.

V usage is TRBV12-3 or TRBV12-4 and J usage is TRBJ1-1, with 9 positions matching TRBD1. The CDR3 extends over 14 amino acids. Trimming at V came to 6 bases and at J to 4 bases, leaving 6 bases not matched to a gene. This chain's CDR3 is CASSRDRAGTEAFF. DNA for the CDR3: TGTGCCAGCAGCCGGGACAGGGCGGGCACTGAAGCTTTCTTT.

This clone turned up a few times. This chain uses TRBV6-1 with TRBJ1-2; TRBD1 is a possible D gene (5 bases). Per the germline V gene, CDR1 is MNHNS and CDR2 is SASEGT. This CDR3 is built from 14 residues. Trimming left V 4 bases short and J 6 bases short, with 15 bases between. The CDR3 is CASSGGNPGDGYTF. CDR3 bases: TGTGCCAGCAGTGGGGGGAACCCGGGGGATGGCTACACCTTC.

The genes are TRBV27 and TRBJ1-6; weak D call: TRBD1 (6 bases). Trimming cost V 7 bases and J 7 bases, with 17 bases left between them. The CDR3 length is 15 residues. Germline V gives CDR1 MNHEY, CDR2 SMNVEV (reference sequence). This chain's CDR3 is CASTRWGADNSPLHF. CDR3 DNA: TGTGCCAGCACCCGGTGGGGGGCGGACAATTCACCCCTCCACTTT.